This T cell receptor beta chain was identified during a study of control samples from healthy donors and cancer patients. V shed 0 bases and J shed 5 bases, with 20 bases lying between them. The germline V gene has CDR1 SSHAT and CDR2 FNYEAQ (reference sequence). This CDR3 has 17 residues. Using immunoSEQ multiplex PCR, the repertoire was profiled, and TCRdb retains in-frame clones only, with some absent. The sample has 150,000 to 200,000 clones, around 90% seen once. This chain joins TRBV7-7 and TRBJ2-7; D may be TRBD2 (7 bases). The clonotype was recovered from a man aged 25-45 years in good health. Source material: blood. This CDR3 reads CASSLAFGGGRRDEQYF. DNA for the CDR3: TGTGCCAGCAGCTTAGCGTTTGGGGGGGGGCGAAGAGACGAGCAGTACTTC.